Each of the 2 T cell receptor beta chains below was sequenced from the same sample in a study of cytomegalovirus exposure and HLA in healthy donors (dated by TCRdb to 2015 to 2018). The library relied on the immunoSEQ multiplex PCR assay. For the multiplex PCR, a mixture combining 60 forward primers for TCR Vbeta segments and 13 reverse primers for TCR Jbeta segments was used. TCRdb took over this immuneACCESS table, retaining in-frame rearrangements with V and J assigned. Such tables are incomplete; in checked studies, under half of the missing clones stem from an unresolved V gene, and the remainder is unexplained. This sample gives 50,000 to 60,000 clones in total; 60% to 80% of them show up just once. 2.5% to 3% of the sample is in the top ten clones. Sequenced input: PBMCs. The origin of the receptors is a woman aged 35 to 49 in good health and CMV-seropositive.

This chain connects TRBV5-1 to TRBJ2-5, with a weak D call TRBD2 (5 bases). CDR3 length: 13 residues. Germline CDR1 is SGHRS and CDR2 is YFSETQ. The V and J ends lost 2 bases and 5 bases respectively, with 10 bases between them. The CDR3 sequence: CASSFRTGETQYF. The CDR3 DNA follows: TGCGCCAGCAGCTTCCGGACGGGGGAGACCCAGTACTTC.

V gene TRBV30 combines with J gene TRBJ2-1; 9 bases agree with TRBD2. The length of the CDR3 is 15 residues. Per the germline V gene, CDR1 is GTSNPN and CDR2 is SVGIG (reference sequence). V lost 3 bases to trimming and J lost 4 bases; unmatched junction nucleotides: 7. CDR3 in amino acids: CAWSDSAGGYNEQFF. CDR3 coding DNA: TGTGCCTGGAGCGATTCGGCGGGGGGGTACAATGAGCAGTTCTTC.